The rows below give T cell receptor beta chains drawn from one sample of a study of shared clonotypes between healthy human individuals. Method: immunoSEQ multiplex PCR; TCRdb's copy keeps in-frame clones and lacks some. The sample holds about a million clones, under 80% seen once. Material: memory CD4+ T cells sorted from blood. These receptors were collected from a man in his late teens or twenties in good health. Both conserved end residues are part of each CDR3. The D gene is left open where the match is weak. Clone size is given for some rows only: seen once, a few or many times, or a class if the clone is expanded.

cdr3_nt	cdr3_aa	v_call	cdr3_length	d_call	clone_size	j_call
TGTGCCAGCAGCAAATGGGGGGCATCTGGAAACACCATATATTTT	CASSKWGASGNTIYF	TRBV21-1	15	NA	few	TRBJ1-3
TGTGCCAGCAGCGTAGATCCAACCGGGGAGCTGTTTTTT	CASSVDPTGELFF	TRBV9	13	NA	NA	TRBJ2-2
TGCAGCGTTGGGGAACTCACGCAAAACGAGCAGTACTTC	CSVGELTQNEQYF	TRBV29-1	13	NA	NA	TRBJ2-7
TGTGCCAGCAGATACAGGGGGCTTAGCACAGATACGCAGTATTTT	CASRYRGLSTDTQYF	TRBV6-5	15	TRBD1	many	TRBJ2-3
TGTGCCAGCAGTGAAAGGGCGACGGCTGAAGCTTTCTTT	CASSERATAEAFF	TRBV2	13	NA	once	TRBJ1-1
TGTGCCAGCACTAGGACAGGTGGAACCGGGGAGCTGTTTTTT	CASTRTGGTGELFF	TRBV6-4	14	TRBD1	NA	TRBJ2-2
TGTGCCTGTTTGACAGGGTCCCGCATGAACACTGAAGCTTTCTTT	CACLTGSRMNTEAFF	TRBV6-6	15	TRBD1	NA	TRBJ1-1
TGTGCCAGCTCACCGAGGACAGTAAATAGCAATCAGCCCCAGCATTTT	CASSPRTVNSNQPQHF	TRBV18	16	NA	NA	TRBJ1-5
TGTGCCAGCAGCTTGCCCGGGACTCCTTATGGCTACACCTTC	CASSLPGTPYGYTF	TRBV5-4	14	NA	NA	TRBJ1-2
TGCGCCAGCAGCCAAGATCGGCGTCAGCCCCAGCATTTT	CASSQDRRQPQHF	TRBV4-3	13	NA	NA	TRBJ1-5
TGTGCCAGCAGTCGGGGGACGGACTCTGGAAACACCATATATTTT	CASSRGTDSGNTIYF	TRBV28	15	NA	NA	TRBJ1-3
TGTGCCATCAACAGACAGGGCTATGGCTACACCTTC	CAINRQGYGYTF	TRBV10-3	12	TRBD1	many	TRBJ1-2
TGTGCCAGCAGCTTGGACAGACAGGGGGCGGACGAGCAGTACTTC	CASSLDRQGADEQYF	TRBV7-2	15	TRBD1	NA	TRBJ2-7
TGTGCCAGCAGCCCTACTCGCCTCACAGATACGCAGTATTTT	CASSPTRLTDTQYF	TRBV5-4	14	NA	NA	TRBJ2-3
TGTGCCAGCAGCCCTTTCGGACAGACCTCCTACGAGCAGTACTTC	CASSPFGQTSYEQYF	TRBV7-9	15	NA	NA	TRBJ2-7
TGTGCTAGTGGTTACCGTACAGCACAAAGCTCCTACAATGAGCAGTTCTTC	CASGYRTAQSSYNEQFF	TRBV12-5	17	NA	NA	TRBJ2-1
TGCAGTGCTTCGAGGGGGGCCGAGCAGTACTTC	CSASRGAEQYF	TRBV20-1	11	NA	NA	TRBJ2-7
TGTGCCAGTAGTGGAACGGTGAAGGAGACCCAGTACTTC	CASSGTVKETQYF	TRBV19	13	NA	NA	TRBJ2-5
TGTGCCAGCAGCTCTGACAGGCCTCCCTACGAGCAGTACTTC	CASSSDRPPYEQYF	TRBV6-5	14	NA	few	TRBJ2-7
TGTGCCAGCACGGCGGGGTTAGGCCCCTACGAGCAGTACTTC	CASTAGLGPYEQYF	TRBV6-1	14	NA	NA	TRBJ2-7
TGTGCCAGCAGCAGCCGGGACAGCTTCTTAGCTGAAGCTTTCTTT	CASSSRDSFLAEAFF	TRBV7-2	15	TRBD1	NA	TRBJ1-1
TGTGCCAGCAGCTTAGCCAGGTCGGACTCCTACGAGCAGTACTTC	CASSLARSDSYEQYF	TRBV11-2	15	NA	few	TRBJ2-7
TGCGCCAGCAGCCAAGAGAGCCCGACCTCTGGAAACACCATATATTTT	CASSQESPTSGNTIYF	TRBV4-3	16	NA	once	TRBJ1-3
TGTGCCAGCAGTTTGAGAGGGGGCCCTAACTATGGCTACACCTTC	CASSLRGGPNYGYTF	TRBV6-5	15	TRBD1	NA	TRBJ1-2
TGCGCCAGCAGCATTTTGGGGGACGAGCAGTACTTC	CASSILGDEQYF	TRBV5-1	12	NA	NA	TRBJ2-7
TGCGCCAGCAGCCAAGATTGGGGTAAGAATTCACCCCTCCACTTT	CASSQDWGKNSPLHF	TRBV4-1	15	NA	few	TRBJ1-6
TGTGCCAGCAGTGGGACAGGGACGGTTGATCAGCCCCAGCATTTT	CASSGTGTVDQPQHF	TRBV6-1	15	TRBD1	NA	TRBJ1-5
TGCGCCAGCAGCTTGGACTTAACTACCTACGAGCAGTACTTC	CASSLDLTTYEQYF	TRBV5-1	14	NA	NA	TRBJ2-7
TGTGCCAGCAGCCAAGTCCAGACTAGCGGGAGGCGGTACTTC	CASSQVQTSGRRYF	TRBV14	14	TRBD2	NA	TRBJ2-5
TGTGCCTGGGACGACAGGGGTCACGAGCAGTACTTC	CAWDDRGHEQYF	TRBV30	12	TRBD1	few	TRBJ2-7
TGTGCCAGCTCCCGAACCGGGACAGGGGAAGGTACTGAAGCTTTCTTT	CASSRTGTGEGTEAFF	TRBV18	16	TRBD1	few	TRBJ1-1
TGTGCCAGCAGTGAAAAGAGCCGCTACACCTTC	CASSEKSRYTF	TRBV6-1	11	NA	once	TRBJ1-2
TGTGCCAGCAGTGAAGGACAGAAGAAAAACATTCAGTACTTC	CASSEGQKKNIQYF	TRBV6-1	14	NA	NA	TRBJ2-4
TGTGCCAGCAGCGACAGGGTTGGGTATGGCTACACCTTC	CASSDRVGYGYTF	TRBV25-1	13	TRBD1	few	TRBJ1-2
TGTGCCAGCAGGGGCTCTGGGGGAGGACAGTACTTC	CASRGSGGGQYF	TRBV6-5	12	NA	NA	TRBJ2-7
TGTGCCAGGCCTAAGAGGGAAGCAACTGAAGCTTTCTTT	CARPKREATEAFF	TRBV6-4	13	NA	NA	TRBJ1-1
TGTGCCAGCAGTTTATCTGGCAGTTTAGACGAGCAGTACTTC	CASSLSGSLDEQYF	TRBV28	14	NA	few	TRBJ2-7
TGTGCCAGCATCTCGGCTAACACCGGGGAGCTGTTTTTT	CASISANTGELFF	TRBV28	13	NA	NA	TRBJ2-2
TGCAGCGTTACCGAGCGTGAAGCTTTCTTT	CSVTEREAFF	TRBV29-1	10	NA	NA	TRBJ1-1
TGTGCCAGCACCCCTGGGGAGGGGTGGGCTCAGCCCCAGCATTTT	CASTPGEGWAQPQHF	TRBV28	15	NA	NA	TRBJ1-5
TGTGCCAGCAGTATGGGACCGTTCAATGAGCAGTTCTTC	CASSMGPFNEQFF	TRBV27	13	NA	NA	TRBJ2-1
TGTGCCAGCAGCTTGGAGGGGGCAAGGACTGAAGCTTTCTTT	CASSLEGARTEAFF	TRBV11-2	14	TRBD1	NA	TRBJ1-1
TGTGCCAGCTCCCCCCGGGACAGTGCCTCCTACGAGCAGTACTTC	CASSPRDSASYEQYF	TRBV18	15	TRBD1	NA	TRBJ2-7
TGCGCCAGCAGCCCGAGTACAGCGCTCTCTGGAAACACCATATATTTT	CASSPSTALSGNTIYF	TRBV5-1	16	NA	NA	TRBJ1-3
TGTGCCAGCAGTGAAGAGTGGGGCGGGACCTACGAGCAGTACTTC	CASSEEWGGTYEQYF	TRBV2	15	NA	NA	TRBJ2-7
TGTGCTAGTGTACCCGGGGACAGGGTCCGGGGTCAGCCCCAGCATTTT	CASVPGDRVRGQPQHF	TRBV12-5	16	TRBD1	NA	TRBJ1-5